This T cell receptor (beta chain) was recovered during a study of early T cells in non-severe SARS-CoV-2 infection. For the study at large: With bulk RNA from unsorted whole blood as input, sequencing yielded unpaired chains. Study observations and caveats: Comparison of clonotypes with VDJdb favored anti-spike CD8 responses while missing private and CD4 specificities.

Germline V CDR1 and CDR2: SGHAT, FQNNGV. The trim removed 2 bases at V and 5 bases at J, leaving 15 bases unmatched. The CDR3 is 19 residues long. The sample holds many counts of this clonotype. No antigen is known for it. Individual cDNA molecules carried attached unique molecular identifiers. TCRdb reprocessed the 5' RACE reads via MiXCR and lists one record per CDR3 protein. The sample holds 66,000 or so distinct CDR3 sequences, under 15% seen once. The rearrangement joins TRBV11-2 to TRBJ2-1; 10 nucleotides match TRBD2. The sequence derives from an adult who was a healthcare worker with PCR-confirmed SARS-CoV-2 infection or an uninfected control (not recorded which). Sequencing was performed on whole blood. CDR3 residues: CASSLFAPGGAGGHNEQFF. As DNA, the CDR3 is TGTGCCAGCAGCTTATTTGCCCCCGGGGGAGCGGGAGGGCACAATGAGCAGTTCTTC.